This record concerns one T cell receptor (beta chain) sequence. The sample belongs to a study of long-term antiretroviral therapy in people with HIV. Run at survey level, the immunoSEQ assay was version v3.0. Method: immunoSEQ multiplex PCR; TCRdb's copy keeps in-frame clones and lacks some. The table shows about 20,000 clones, with around 87% occurring only once. The sequence derives from a woman in her fifties or sixties with HIV. The source material was unsorted PBMCs, sampled about 2.7 years after starting antiretroviral therapy.

The CDR3 bases are TGTGCCAGCAGCTTACCTGGAGATACGCAGTATTTT. Its protein is CASSLPGDTQYF. The rearrangement links TRBV5-4 to TRBJ2-3, with D unresolved. V gave up 2 bases and J gave up 5 bases, with 6 bases separating them. CDR3 length: 12 residues. Germline V lookup: CDR1 SGHNT, CDR2 YYREEE (reference sequence).